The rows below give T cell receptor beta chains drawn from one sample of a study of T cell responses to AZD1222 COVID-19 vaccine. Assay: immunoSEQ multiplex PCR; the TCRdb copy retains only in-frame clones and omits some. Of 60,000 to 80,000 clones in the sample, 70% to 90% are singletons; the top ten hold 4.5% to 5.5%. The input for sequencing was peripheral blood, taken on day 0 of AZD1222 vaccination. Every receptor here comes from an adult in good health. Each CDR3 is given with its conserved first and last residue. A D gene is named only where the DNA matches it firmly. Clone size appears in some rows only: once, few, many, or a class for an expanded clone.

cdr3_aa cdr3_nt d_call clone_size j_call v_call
CASSPRRTMTEKLFF TGTGCCAGCAGCCCCCGACGGACAATGACGGAAAAACTGTTTTTT - - TRBJ1-4 TRBV11-1
CASSPTEMNTEAFF TGTGCCAGCAGTCCTACAGAGATGAACACTGAAGCTTTCTTT - - TRBJ1-1 TRBV27
CASSPGSGDTQYF TGTGCCAGCTCACCAGGGTCCGGGGATACGCAGTATTTT - - TRBJ2-3 TRBV18
CASSQEFTEAFF TGCGCCAGCAGCCAAGAGTTCACTGAAGCTTTCTTT - few TRBJ1-1 TRBV4-1
CASSLEGNYGYTF TGTGCCAGCAGCTTGGAGGGTAACTATGGCTACACCTTC - - TRBJ1-2 TRBV5-4
CAISEGKTGGSSGELFF TGTGCCATCAGTGAGGGGAAGACAGGGGGCTCCAGCGGGGAGCTGTTTTTT TRBD1 - TRBJ2-2 TRBV10-3
CASSGRQGEEQPQHF TGCGCCAGCAGCGGAAGACAGGGGGAGGAACAGCCCCAGCATTTT TRBD1 - TRBJ1-5 TRBV10-2
CASSLMGRAPFF TGTGCCAGCAGCTTGATGGGGCGGGCTCCTTTCTTT - - TRBJ1-1 TRBV5-6
CASSLSGVGTYGYTF TGTGCCAGCAGTTTATCTGGGGTGGGCACCTATGGCTACACCTTC - - TRBJ1-2 TRBV27
CASSWAYGTETYEQYF TGTGCCAGCAGCTGGGCTTATGGGACAGAGACCTACGAGCAGTACTTC TRBD1 once TRBJ2-7 TRBV5-5
CASSPPGRNTEAFF TGTGCCAGCTCACCACCGGGCAGGAACACTGAAGCTTTCTTT - once TRBJ1-1 TRBV18
CASRRDGTTNEKLFF TGCGCCAGCAGACGAGACGGCACAACTAATGAAAAACTGTTTTTT - - TRBJ1-4 TRBV5-1
CAWRPRGQSGYGYTF TGTGCCTGGAGGCCACGGGGGCAGAGTGGCTATGGCTACACCTTC - - TRBJ1-2 TRBV30
CASSLSHGRNTIYF TGTGCCAGCAGCTTATCCCACGGAAGAAACACCATATATTTT - - TRBJ1-3 TRBV5-6
CASSLGRVVFGGQPQHF TGTGCCAGCAGCTTGGGGCGGGTCGTCTTTGGGGGTCAGCCCCAGCATTTT - once TRBJ1-5 TRBV5-8
CASSVRLAGGPYEQYF TGTGCCAGCAGCGTAAGACTAGCGGGGGGCCCCTACGAGCAGTACTTC TRBD2 once TRBJ2-7 TRBV9
CASSRLAGYLTGELFF TGTGCCAGCAGCCGACTAGCGGGGTACCTCACCGGGGAGCTGTTTTTT TRBD2 few TRBJ2-2 TRBV13
CASYGLGVTQHF TGTGCCAGTTATGGACTGGGGGTGACCCAGCATTTT - - TRBJ1-5 TRBV19
CASSKGGDTGELFF TGCGCCAGCAGCAAGGGTGGGGACACCGGGGAGCTGTTTTTT - - TRBJ2-2 TRBV5-1
CASHGRGYEQYF TGTGCCAGCCATGGTAGGGGCTACGAGCAGTACTTC - - TRBJ2-7 TRBV6-6
CASSETGGGGYTF TGTGCCAGCAGTGAAACCGGGGGCGGTGGCTACACCTTC - - TRBJ1-2 TRBV6-1
CASSYWEDTEAFF TGTGCCAGCAGTTACTGGGAGGACACTGAAGCTTTCTTT - - TRBJ1-1 TRBV6-5
CASSEVSPWPQHF TGCGCCAGCAGTGAGGTCTCCCCTTGGCCCCAGCATTTT - - TRBJ1-5 TRBV10-2
CASSPIQGSDQPQHF TGTGCCAGCTCACCAATACAGGGCAGCGATCAGCCCCAGCATTTT - - TRBJ1-5 TRBV18
CASSYSTSRATEAFF TGTGCCAGCAGTTACTCCACTTCCAGGGCCACTGAAGCTTTCTTT - - TRBJ1-1 TRBV6-5
CASNAGGDDGYTF TGTGCCAGCAACGCCGGAGGGGACGATGGCTACACCTTC - once TRBJ1-2 TRBV12-3/TRBV12-4
CAWSARGSGPVAFF TGTGCCTGGAGTGCCCGGGGGTCGGGGCCTGTGGCTTTCTTT - - TRBJ1-1 TRBV30
CATSGGGEETQYF TGTGCCACCAGCGGGGGAGGGGAAGAGACCCAGTACTTC TRBD2 - TRBJ2-5 TRBV24-1
CASSLGQGAPGANVLTF TGCGCCAGCAGCTTGGGACAGGGGGCGCCCGGGGCCAACGTCCTGACTTTC TRBD1 once TRBJ2-6 TRBV5-1
CASIRTGGDTIYF TGTGCCAGCATAAGGACAGGGGGTGACACCATATATTTT TRBD1 - TRBJ1-3 TRBV6-5
CASSREGRGNGYTF TGTGCCAGCAGCCGGGAAGGGCGGGGGAATGGCTACACCTTC - few TRBJ1-2 TRBV3-1/TRBV3-2
CASSLSTGSNEKLFF TGTGCCAGCAGCCTCTCGACAGGGTCTAATGAAAAACTGTTTTTT TRBD1 - TRBJ1-4 TRBV9
CASSQFDRGNSPLHF TGTGCCAGCAGCCAATTCGACAGGGGTAATTCACCCCTCCACTTT TRBD1 - TRBJ1-6 TRBV3-1/TRBV3-2
CASSPRQGTYGYTF TGTGCCAGCAGTCCCAGACAGGGGACCTATGGCTACACCTTC TRBD1 - TRBJ1-2 TRBV27
CASSRQHRGDEKLFF TGTGCCAGCAGCCGACAGCACAGGGGTGACGAAAAACTGTTTTTT TRBD1 - TRBJ1-4 TRBV7-9
CASSGPLNTEAFF TGTGCCAGCAGCGGACCCTTGAACACTGAAGCTTTCTTT - - TRBJ1-1 TRBV7-9
CASSPRGAGNTEAFF TGTGCCAGCAGCCCCCGGGGGGCTGGGAACACTGAAGCTTTCTTT - - TRBJ1-1 TRBV7-2
CASSPESSPLHF TGTGCCAGCAGTCCTGAGAGTTCACCCCTCCACTTT - - TRBJ1-6 TRBV6-6
CASSPGIQETQYF TGTGCCAGCTCTCCCGGGATTCAAGAGACCCAGTACTTC - - TRBJ2-5 TRBV18
CAISPGQTIETQYF TGTGCCATCAGTCCGGGACAAACGATAGAGACCCAGTACTTC - - TRBJ2-5 TRBV10-3
CASSIDLTGTDTQYF TGTGCCAGTAGTATAGACTTAACAGGGACAGATACGCAGTATTTT - - TRBJ2-3 TRBV19
CASRARQRVNTEAFF TGTGCCAGCAGGGCCAGACAGAGAGTGAACACTGAAGCTTTCTTT - - TRBJ1-1 TRBV2
CASSAQPNYGYTF TGTGCCAGCAGCGCACAACCTAACTATGGCTACACCTTC - - TRBJ1-2 TRBV6-5
CASSSRQGASPNTEAFF TGTGCCAGCAGCTCCAGACAGGGGGCTTCCCCGAACACTGAAGCTTTCTTT TRBD1 - TRBJ1-1 TRBV6-2/TRBV6-3
CSVQSVTDTQYF TGCAGCGTCCAATCAGTCACAGATACGCAGTATTTT - - TRBJ2-3 TRBV29-1
CASGGTGNTEAFF TGCGCCAGCGGCGGGACCGGGAACACTGAAGCTTTCTTT - - TRBJ1-1 TRBV5-1
CASSLDRGRQETQYF TGCGCCAGCAGCTTGGACCGGGGGCGACAAGAGACCCAGTACTTC - - TRBJ2-5 TRBV5-1
CATGQGASETQYF TGTGCCACGGGACAGGGGGCTTCAGAGACCCAGTACTTC TRBD1 - TRBJ2-5 TRBV2